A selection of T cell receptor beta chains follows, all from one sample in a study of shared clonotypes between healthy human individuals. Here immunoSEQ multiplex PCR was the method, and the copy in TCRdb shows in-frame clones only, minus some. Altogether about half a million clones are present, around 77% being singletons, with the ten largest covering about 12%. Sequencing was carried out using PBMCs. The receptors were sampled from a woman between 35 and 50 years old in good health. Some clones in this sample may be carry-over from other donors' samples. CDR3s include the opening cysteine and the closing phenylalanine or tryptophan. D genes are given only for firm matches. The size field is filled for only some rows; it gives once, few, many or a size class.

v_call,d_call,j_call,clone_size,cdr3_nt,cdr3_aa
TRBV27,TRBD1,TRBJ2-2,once,TGTGCCAGCAGTTTAACAGGGGTGCCCGGGGAGCTGTTTTTT,CASSLTGVPGELFF
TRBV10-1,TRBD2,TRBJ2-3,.,TGCGCCAGCAGTGAAGCGGGACTAGCGGGAGCAGGTACGCAGTATTTT,CASSEAGLAGAGTQYF
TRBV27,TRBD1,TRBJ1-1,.,TGTGCCAGCAGTTCCGGACAGGGTGGTGAAGCTTTCTTT,CASSSGQGGEAFF
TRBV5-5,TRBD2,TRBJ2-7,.,TGTGCCAGCAGCTCTTTAGCGGGACCCTACGAGCAGTACTTC,CASSSLAGPYEQYF
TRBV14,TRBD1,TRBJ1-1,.,TGTGCCAGCAGCCGTCCCGGGACAGGGACGGGAACTGAAGCTTTCTTT,CASSRPGTGTGTEAFF
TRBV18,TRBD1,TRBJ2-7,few,TGTGCCAGCTCACCCCTCGGACAGGGGATCTACGAGCAGTACTTC,CASSPLGQGIYEQYF
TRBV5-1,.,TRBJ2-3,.,TGCGCCAGCAGCTTGGGGACGGCATCAGATACGCAGTATTTT,CASSLGTASDTQYF
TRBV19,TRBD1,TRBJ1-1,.,TGTGCCAGCCGGGACAGGGAATACCGGAACACTGAAGCTTTCTTT,CASRDREYRNTEAFF
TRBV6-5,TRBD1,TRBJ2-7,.,TGTGCCAGCAGTTACTCCCGGACAGGGGCCTCCTACGAGCAGTACTTC,CASSYSRTGASYEQYF
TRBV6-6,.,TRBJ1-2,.,TGTGCCAGCACTCCAGGGGTAAACTATGGCTACACCTTC,CASTPGVNYGYTF
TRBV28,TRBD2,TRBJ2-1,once,TGTGCCAGCAGTGCGCCGGTGGGACTAGCGGGAGTATACGGTTACAATGAGCAGTTCTTC,CASSAPVGLAGVYGYNEQFF
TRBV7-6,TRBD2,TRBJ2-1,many,TGTGCCAGCAGCTTAGGGACTAGCGGGGTTAATGAGCAGTTCTTC,CASSLGTSGVNEQFF
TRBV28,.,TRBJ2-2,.,TGTGCCAGCAGTTCCCCTTGGGGGAACACCGGGGAGCTGTTTTTT,CASSSPWGNTGELFF
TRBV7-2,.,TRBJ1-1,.,TGTGCCAGCAGGGCGGGCGGGGGGACTGAAGCTTTCTTT,CASRAGGGTEAFF
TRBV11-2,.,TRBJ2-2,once,TGTGCCAGCAGCCCGCTGAGGACCGGGGAGCTGTTTTTT,CASSPLRTGELFF
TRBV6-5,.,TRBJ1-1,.,TGTGCCAGCAGTTACTCGGCCGGAGGGAACACTGAAGCTTTCTTT,CASSYSAGGNTEAFF
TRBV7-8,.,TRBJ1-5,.,TGTGCCAGCAGCTCCGGGACATTTTTCAGCAATCAGCCCCAGCATTTT,CASSSGTFFSNQPQHF
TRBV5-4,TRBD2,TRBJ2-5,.,TGTGCCAGCAGCTTAGGGACTAGCGGGAGGAGGGGGGAGACCCAGTACTTC,CASSLGTSGRRGETQYF
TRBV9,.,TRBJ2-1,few,TGTGCCAGCAGCGTAACGGTGAGCTCCTACAATGAGCAGTTCTTC,CASSVTVSSYNEQFF
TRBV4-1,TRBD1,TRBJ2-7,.,TGCGCCAGCAGCCATCGGGGACAGGGGTTCTACGAGCAGTACTTC,CASSHRGQGFYEQYF
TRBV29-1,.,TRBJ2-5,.,TGCAGCGTTGCTCCAATGCACCAAGAGACCCAGTACTTC,CSVAPMHQETQYF
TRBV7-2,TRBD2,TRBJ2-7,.,TGTGCCAGCAGCCCCCGGACTAGCGGGAGTACCGAATACGAGCAGTACTTC,CASSPRTSGSTEYEQYF